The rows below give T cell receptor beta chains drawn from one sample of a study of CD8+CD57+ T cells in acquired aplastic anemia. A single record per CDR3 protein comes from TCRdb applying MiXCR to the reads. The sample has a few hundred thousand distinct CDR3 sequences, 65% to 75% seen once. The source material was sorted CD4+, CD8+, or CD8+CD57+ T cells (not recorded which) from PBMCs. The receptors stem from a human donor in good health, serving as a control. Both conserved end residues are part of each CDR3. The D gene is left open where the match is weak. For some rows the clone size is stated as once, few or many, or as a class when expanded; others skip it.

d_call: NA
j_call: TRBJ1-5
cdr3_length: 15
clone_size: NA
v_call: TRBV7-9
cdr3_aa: CASSRGTRVEQPQHF
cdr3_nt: TGTGCCAGCAGTCGTGGGACCAGGGTGGAGCAGCCCCAGCATTTT

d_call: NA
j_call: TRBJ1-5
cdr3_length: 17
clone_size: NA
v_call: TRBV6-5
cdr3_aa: CASRAGPGAYSNQPQHF
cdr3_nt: TGTGCCAGCAGGGCCGGGCCGGGGGCTTATAGCAATCAGCCCCAGCATTTT

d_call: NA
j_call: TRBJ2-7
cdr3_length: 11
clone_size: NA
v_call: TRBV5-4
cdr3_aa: CASTRGQEQYF
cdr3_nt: TGTGCCAGCACCCGCGGGCAAGAGCAGTACTTC

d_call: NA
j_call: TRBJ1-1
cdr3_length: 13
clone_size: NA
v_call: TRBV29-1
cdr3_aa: CSVDIGGNTEALF
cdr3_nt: TGCAGCGTTGATATTGGCGGGAACACTGAAGCTCTCTTT

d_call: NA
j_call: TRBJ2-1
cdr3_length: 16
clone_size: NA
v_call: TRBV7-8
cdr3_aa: CASSFTLRFHPIEQFF
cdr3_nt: TGTGCCAGCAGCTTTACTTTGAGGTTTCATCCGATTGAGCAGTTCTTC

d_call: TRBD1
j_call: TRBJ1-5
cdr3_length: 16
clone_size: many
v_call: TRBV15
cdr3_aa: CATSRGGQGMNQPQHF
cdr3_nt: TGTGCCACCAGCAGAGGGGGACAGGGCATGAATCAGCCCCAGCATTTT

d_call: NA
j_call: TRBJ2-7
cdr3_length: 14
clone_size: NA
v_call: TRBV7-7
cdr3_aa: CTSGPGACSYEQYF
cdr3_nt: TGTACCTCTGGGCCGGGAGCCTGCTCCTACGAGCAGTACTTC

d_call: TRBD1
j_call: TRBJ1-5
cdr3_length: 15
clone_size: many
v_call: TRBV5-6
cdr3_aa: CASSLGTGSNQPQHF
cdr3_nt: TGTGCCAGCAGCTTGGGGACAGGGAGCAATCAGCCCCAGCATTTT

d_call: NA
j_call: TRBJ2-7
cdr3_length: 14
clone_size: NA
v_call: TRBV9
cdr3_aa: CASRYQSGTYEQYF
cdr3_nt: TGCGCCAGCAGGTATCAGTCTGGCACCTACGAGCAGTACTTC

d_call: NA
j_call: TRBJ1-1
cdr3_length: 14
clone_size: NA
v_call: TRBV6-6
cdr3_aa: CASSYLDQGTEAFF
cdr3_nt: TGTGCCAGCAGTTACCTGGATCAGGGCACTGAAGCTTTCTTT

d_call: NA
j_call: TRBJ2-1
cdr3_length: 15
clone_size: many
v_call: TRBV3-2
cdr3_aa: CASSQGLAGIHEQFF
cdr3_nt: TGTGCCAGCAGCCAGGGACTAGCGGGGATCCATGAGCAGTTCTTC

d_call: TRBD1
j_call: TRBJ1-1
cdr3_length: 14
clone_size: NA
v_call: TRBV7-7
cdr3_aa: CASSEGQGNTEGLF
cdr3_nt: TGTGCCAGCAGCGAAGGACAGGGGAACACTGAAGGGCTCTTT

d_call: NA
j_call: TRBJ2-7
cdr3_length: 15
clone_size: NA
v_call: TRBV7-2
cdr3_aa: CASSFGSYEQYFGYF
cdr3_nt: NA

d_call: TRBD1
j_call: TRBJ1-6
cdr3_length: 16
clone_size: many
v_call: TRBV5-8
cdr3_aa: CASSLPGQGLDSPLHF
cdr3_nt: TGTGCCAGCAGCCTACCGGGACAGGGGTTAGATTCACCCCTCCACTTT

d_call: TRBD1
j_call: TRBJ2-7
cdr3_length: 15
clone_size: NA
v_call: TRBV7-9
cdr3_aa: CASSRPGQGAGEQHF
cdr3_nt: TGTGCCAGCAGCCGCCCCGGACAGGGGGCCGGGGAGCAGCACTTC

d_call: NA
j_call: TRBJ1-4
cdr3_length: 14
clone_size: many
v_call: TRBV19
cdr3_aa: CASSSSATNEKLFF
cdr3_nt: TGTGCCAGTAGTTCAAGTGCAACTAATGAAAAACTGTTTTTT

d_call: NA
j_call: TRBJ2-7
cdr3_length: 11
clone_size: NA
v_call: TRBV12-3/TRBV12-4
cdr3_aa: CASSGSREQYF
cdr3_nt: TGTGCCAGCAGCGGGAGTCGGGAGCAGTACTTC

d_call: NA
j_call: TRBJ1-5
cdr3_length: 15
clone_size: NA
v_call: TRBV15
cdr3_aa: CATSSDRNSNQPQHF
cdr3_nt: TGTGCCACCAGCAGCGACAGAAATAGCAATCAGCCCCAGCATTTT

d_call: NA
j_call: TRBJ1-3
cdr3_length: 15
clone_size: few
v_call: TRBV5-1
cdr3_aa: CASSDTERSGNTIYF
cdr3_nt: TGCGCCAGCAGCGACACTGAACGCTCTGGAAACACCATATATTTT

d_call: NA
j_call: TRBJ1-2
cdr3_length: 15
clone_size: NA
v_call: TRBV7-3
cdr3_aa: CASSRDRALIFGYTF
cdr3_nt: TGTGCCAGCAGCCGCGACCGGGCCCTTATCTTTGGCTACACCTTC

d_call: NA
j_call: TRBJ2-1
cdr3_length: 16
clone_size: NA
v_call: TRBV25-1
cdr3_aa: CASLGWGKSSYNEQFF
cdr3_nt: TGTGCCAGCCTTGGGTGGGGGAAGAGCTCCTACAATGAGCAGTTCTTC

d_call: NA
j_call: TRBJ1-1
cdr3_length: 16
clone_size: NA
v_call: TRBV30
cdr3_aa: CAWSPKGGRALISAFF
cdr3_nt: TGTGCCTGGAGTCCAAAGGGTGGCAGGGCCCTGATATCAGCTTTCTTT

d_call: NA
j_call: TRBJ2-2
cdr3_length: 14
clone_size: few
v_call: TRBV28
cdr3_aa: CAAKTGPNTGELFF
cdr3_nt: TGTGCCGCTAAGACAGGTCCGAACACCGGGGAGCTGTTTTTT

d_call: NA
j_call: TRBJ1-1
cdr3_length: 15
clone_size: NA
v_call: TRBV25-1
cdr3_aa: CASSERGRGSTEAFF
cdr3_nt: TGTGCCAGCAGTGAACGGGGGAGAGGGTCCACTGAAGCTTTCTTT

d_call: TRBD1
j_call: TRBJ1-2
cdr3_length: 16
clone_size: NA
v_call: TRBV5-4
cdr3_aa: CASSPDRGETNYGYTF
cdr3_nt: TGTGCCAGCAGCCCGGACAGGGGGGAAACTAACTATGGCTACACCTTC

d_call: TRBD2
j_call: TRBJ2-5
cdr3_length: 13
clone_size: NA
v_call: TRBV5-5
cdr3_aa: CARRGGGREAQYF
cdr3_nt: TGTGCCAGACGCGGAGGTGGGAGGGAGGCCCAGTACTTC

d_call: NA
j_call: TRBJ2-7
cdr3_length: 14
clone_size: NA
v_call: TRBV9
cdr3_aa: CASSVDWGRTEQYF
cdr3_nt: TGTGCCAGCAGCGTAGATTGGGGGAGAACCGAGCAGTACTTC

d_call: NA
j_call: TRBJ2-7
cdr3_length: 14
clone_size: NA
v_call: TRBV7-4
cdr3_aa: CASSFGVSRYVQHF
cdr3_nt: TGTGCCAGCAGCTTTGGGGTCAGCCGCTACGTGCAGCACTTC

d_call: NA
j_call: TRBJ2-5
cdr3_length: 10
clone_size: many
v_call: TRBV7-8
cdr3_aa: CASSWGTQYF
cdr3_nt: TGTGCCAGCAGCTGGGGGACCCAGTACTTC

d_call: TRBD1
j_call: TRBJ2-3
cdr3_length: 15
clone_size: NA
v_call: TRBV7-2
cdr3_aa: CASRPVTGGPVRQYF
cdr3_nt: TGTGCCAGCAGGCCCGTGACAGGGGGGCCAGTTAGGCAGTATTTT

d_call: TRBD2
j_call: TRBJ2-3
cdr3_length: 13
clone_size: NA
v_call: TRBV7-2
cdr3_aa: CASRLAGSHTQYF
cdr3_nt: TGTGCCAGCAGACTAGCGGGGTCACATACGCAGTATTTT

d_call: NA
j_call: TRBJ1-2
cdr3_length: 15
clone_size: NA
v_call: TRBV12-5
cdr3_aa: CASGLEVGANYGYTF
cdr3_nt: TGTGCTAGTGGTTTGGAGGTGGGGGCAAACTATGGCTACACCTTC

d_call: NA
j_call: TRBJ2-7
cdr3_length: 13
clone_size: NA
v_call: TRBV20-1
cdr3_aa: CSALTGGWAEQYF
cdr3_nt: TGCAGTGCCCTGACTGGCGGGTGGGCCGAGCAGTACTTC

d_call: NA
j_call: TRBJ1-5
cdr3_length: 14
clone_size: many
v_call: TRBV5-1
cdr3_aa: CASSYSQGDQPQHF
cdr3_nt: TGCGCCAGCAGTTACAGCCAGGGCGATCAGCCCCAGCATTTT

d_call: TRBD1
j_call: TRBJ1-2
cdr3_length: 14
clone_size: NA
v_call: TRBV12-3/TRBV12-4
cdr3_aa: CASSPTGATYGYTF
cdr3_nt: TGTGCCAGCAGCCCGACAGGGGCTACCTATGGCTACACCTTC

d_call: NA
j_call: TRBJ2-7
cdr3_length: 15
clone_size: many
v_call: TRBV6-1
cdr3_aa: CASIRGAGDYYEQYF
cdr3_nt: TGTGCCAGCATTAGGGGGGCCGGAGACTACTACGAGCAGTACTTC

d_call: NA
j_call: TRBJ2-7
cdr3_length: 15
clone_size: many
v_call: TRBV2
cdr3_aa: CASSFNRDTLYEQYF
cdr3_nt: TGTGCCAGCAGTTTTAACCGGGACACTCTCTACGAGCAGTACTTC

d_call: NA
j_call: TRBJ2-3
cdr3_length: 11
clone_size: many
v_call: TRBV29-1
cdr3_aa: CSAGGTDTQYF
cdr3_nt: TGCAGCGCTGGGGGCACAGATACGCAGTATTTT

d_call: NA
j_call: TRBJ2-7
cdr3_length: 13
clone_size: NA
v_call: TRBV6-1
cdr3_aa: CASTTGLNYEQYF
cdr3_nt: TGTGCCAGCACCACCGGCCTTAACTACGAGCAGTACTTC

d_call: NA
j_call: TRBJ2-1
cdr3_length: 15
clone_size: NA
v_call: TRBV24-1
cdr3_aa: CATSDPGSSYNEQFF
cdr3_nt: TGTGCCACCAGTGACCCAGGGAGCTCCTACAATGAGCAGTTCTTC

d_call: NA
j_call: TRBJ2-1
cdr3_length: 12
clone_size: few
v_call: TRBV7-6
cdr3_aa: CASSLIGNEQFF
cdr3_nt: TGTGCCAGCAGCCTCATTGGCAATGAGCAGTTCTTC

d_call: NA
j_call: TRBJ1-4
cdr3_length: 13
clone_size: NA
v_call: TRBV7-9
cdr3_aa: CASSLNRDERLFF
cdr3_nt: TGTGCTAGCAGCTTAAACCGGGATGAAAGACTGTTTTTT

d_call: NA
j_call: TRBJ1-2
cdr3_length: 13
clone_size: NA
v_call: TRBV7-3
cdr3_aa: CASSLEAGYGYTF
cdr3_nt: TGCGCCAGCAGCTTGGAGGCTGGATATGGCTACACCTTC

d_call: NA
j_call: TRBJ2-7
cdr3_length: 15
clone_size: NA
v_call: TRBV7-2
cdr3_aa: CASSLAAGQKNVQYF
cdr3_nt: TGTGCCAGCAGTTTAGCGGCGGGCCAGAAAAACGTTCAGTACTTC

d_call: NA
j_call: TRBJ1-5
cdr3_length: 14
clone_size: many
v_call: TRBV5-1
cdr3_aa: CASSLQDSNQPQHF
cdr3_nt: TGCGCCAGCAGCTTGCAGGATAGCAATCAGCCCCAGCATTTT

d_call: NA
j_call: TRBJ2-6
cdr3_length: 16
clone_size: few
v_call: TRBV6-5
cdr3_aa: CASSYSRGPGANVLTF
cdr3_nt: TGTGCCAGCAGTTACTCCCGGGGCCCCGGGGCCAACGTCCTGACTTTC

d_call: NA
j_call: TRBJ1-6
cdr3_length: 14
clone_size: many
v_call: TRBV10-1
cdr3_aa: CASSAIGGNSPLHF
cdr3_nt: TGCGCCAGCAGTGCCATAGGGGGGAATTCACCCCTCCACTTT

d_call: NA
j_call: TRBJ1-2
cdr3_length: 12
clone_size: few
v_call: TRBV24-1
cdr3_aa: CATSDPTDGYTF
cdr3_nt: TGTGCCACCAGTGACCCAACGGATGGCTACACCTTC

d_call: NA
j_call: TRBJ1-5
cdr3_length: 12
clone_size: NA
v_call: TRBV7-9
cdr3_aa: CASSFSAQPQHF
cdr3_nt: TGTGCCAGCAGCTTCTCGGCGCAGCCCCAGCATTTT

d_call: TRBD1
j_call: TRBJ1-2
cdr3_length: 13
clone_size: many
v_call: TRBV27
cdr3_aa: CASTAGQDYGYTF
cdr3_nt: TGTGCCAGCACCGCGGGACAGGACTATGGCTACACCTTC